This T cell receptor (beta chain) was profiled in a study of cytomegalovirus exposure and HLA in healthy donors (TCRdb year 2017). About the full investigation: According to a later analysis, one platform produced both the 100 to 150 validation repertoires and the roughly 650 repertoires of the first cohort. The aim of the study was to test whether cataloging public T cell receptors could identify signatures of past pathogen exposure. The study combined high-throughput TCR immunosequencing, statistical association of individual TCRs with disease status, and machine learning to predict cytomegalovirus infection status. Along with the approximately 650-subject first cohort, a separate validation cohort of over a hundred different subjects was used. Results and caveats for the whole study, not just this receptor: The study listed around 160 TCR beta chains as associated with cytomegalovirus. Across donors, most TCR sequences were observed very rarely, whereas some public TCRs were present in many individuals. The authors suggested that the approach could potentially be generalized to other disease states and immunological phenotypes. A few of the identified cytomegalovirus-associated TCR beta chains were confirmed in vitro to be specific for cytomegalovirus antigens. The classifier was reported to diagnose cytomegalovirus status with high specificity and sensitivity in both the original cohort and the validation cohort. A later analysis lacked HLA typing for the validation cohort, so it scored co-occurrence in that cohort across all 120 or so repertoires. Of the cluster scores, about 94% were above 0 in a later analysis, which found that TCRs clustered in the first cohort also tended to co-occur in the 120 validation repertoires.

The library was obtained by the immunoSEQ multiplex PCR assay. The study's own analysis went as follows. A statistical classification framework was built to diagnose cytomegalovirus status from the catalog of TCR beta chain sequences. Held by TCRdb, this immuneACCESS table contains in-frame sequences only and omits some clones. Under half of the omission traces to an unresolved V gene where checked; the cause of the rest is unknown. V and J calls and clone size follow that table, whereas D and trimming were derived from the DNA. For this sample there are about 180,000 clones; around nine tenths appear just once. The top ten hold roughly 3% of the sample. The donors were included in the validation cohort of approximately 130 subjects, a group kept apart from the approximately 650-subject first cohort. Clipping removes 5 bases from V and 5 bases from J, with 6 as the unmatched junction base count. From cysteine to phenylalanine, the CDR3 is 14 amino acids long. Kept here is only the CDR3 DNA, which spans 42 bases and is read in frame from base 1. CDR1 and CDR2 were assigned from the germline V gene as SGHTA and FQGNSA.

Comments on this clone: The antigen it recognizes is unknown. No much larger clone exists at a distance of one base, and base qualities are not known.

The TCR sequence derives from a man between 18 and 35 years old in good health and CMV-seropositive. The chain is encoded by TRBV7-2 joined to TRBJ2-7, with 10 bases in between that match TRBD2. Specimen: PBMCs. The DNA sequence is TGTGCCAGCAGCGATCCGGGACTAGCGCACGAGCAGTACTTC. Its protein product is CASSDPGLAHEQYF.